Ten or more counts support the clone carrying this TCR beta chain. Its antigen is unidentified. This sample was taken from a study of regulatory T cells in long-lasting Graves disease. Study results and caveats: Small numbers of samples may have cut accuracy.

Time point in this sample: newly diagnosed GD, antithyroid drugs for less than 3 months. The authors made the TCR library using RNA they extracted from PBMCs. To make TCR beta libraries, researchers used iRepertoire HTBI primers and Arm-PCR of CDR3 regions. TCRdb redid the calling of the multiplex PCR reads with MiXCR, one entry per CDR3 protein. The table lists hundreds of thousands of distinct CDR3 sequences, roughly a sixth of them singletons, with about 24% in the top ten. CDR1 and CDR2 (germline): MNHEY, SMNVEV (reference sequence). This CDR3 contains 13 residues. Trimming pared 4 bases from V and 3 bases from J, leaving 9 bases between.

The sequence was obtained from a female donor with Graves disease. The sample consisted of peripheral blood mononuclear cells (PBMCs), taken at new diagnosis, from a patient treated with antithyroid drugs. The J gene is TRBJ1-2, the V gene TRBV27, with D unclear. DNA of the CDR3: TGTGCCAGCAGTTCCCAGCCCTACTATGGCTACACCTTC. It codes for CASSSQPYYGYTF.